These 19 T cell receptor beta chains share one sample of origin, sequenced in a study of graft-versus-host responses after intestinal transplantation. These receptors have no identified antigens. Sequenced by immunoSEQ multiplex PCR; TCRdb stores in-frame clones only, minus some. The data contain under 90,000 clones, approximately 90% of them singletons. Sequenced material: unstimulated CD4+ T cells sorted from spleen or lymph node cells, taken before transplant. The receptors were gathered from a human donor who was the organ donor for an intestinal transplant.

The chain joins TRBV29-1 to TRBJ2-7; 7 bases are shared with TRBD2. CDR3 length equals 13 residues. J was trimmed by 3 bases and V by 4 bases; bases with no gene match: 6. Germline V gives CDR1 SQVTM, CDR2 ANQGSEA. As DNA, the CDR3 is TGCAGCGTTGCAGGACTAGTTGACTACGAGCAGTACTTC. Encoded protein: CSVAGLVDYEQYF.

V gene TRBV30 combines with J gene TRBJ2-3, with 13 bases matching TRBD2. CDR1 is GTSNPN and CDR2 is SVGIG in the germline V gene (reference sequence). Trimming cost V 4 bases and J 1 base; bases outside gene matches: 2. This CDR3 contains 15 residues. The CDR3: CAWTGLAGGTDTQYF. In DNA form, the CDR3 reads TGTGCCTGGACCGGACTAGCGGGGGGCACAGATACGCAGTATTTT.

This clone is a singleton in its sample. The chain is built from TRBV28 and TRBJ1-1; 8 bases are shared with TRBD1. The CDR3 length is 14 residues. Germline V gives CDR1 MDHEN, CDR2 SYDVKM. V lost 8 bases and J lost 1; bases outside the gene matches: 6. Written as DNA, the CDR3 is TGTGCCAGCCTCAGGGGGCAGGGGAACACTGAAGCTTTCTTT. Its translation: CASLRGQGNTEAFF.

The chain links TRBV11-3 to TRBJ1-1; D call uncertain. There are 15 residues in the CDR3. Germline V lookup: CDR1 SGHNT, CDR2 YENEEA. V was cut by 4 bases and J by 0 bases, with 12 bases left in between. CDR3 in DNA: TGTGCCAGCAGCTACGTCCGGGGAATGAACACTGAAGCTTTCTTT. Translated, it gives CASSYVRGMNTEAFF.

This chain connects TRBV6-5 to TRBJ1-1; the D is unclear. The germline CDR1 and CDR2 sequences are MNHEY and SVGAGI. V was cut by 6 bases and J by 0 bases, with 11 bases left in between. The CDR3 extends over 14 amino acids. The CDR3 region has the DNA TGTGCCAGCAGGGAATTAGCTATGAACACTGAAGCTTTCTTT. This codes for CASRELAMNTEAFF.

This chain uses TRBV6-1 with TRBJ1-1; D unclear. Germline V gene data show CDR1 as MNHNS and CDR2 as SASEGT. The length of the CDR3 is 14 residues. The germline V and J ends were trimmed by 5 bases and 5 bases, with 15 bases remaining between them. The CDR3 region has the DNA TGTGCCAGCAGTTTGACACCCCAGTCTACTGAAGCTTTCTTT. It encodes CASSLTPQSTEAFF.

V usage is TRBV14 and J usage is TRBJ2-1, with D possibly matching TRBD2 (5 bases). Germline V gene lookup returns CDR1 SGHDN and CDR2 FVKESK. V lost 4 bases and J lost 15, with 19 bases in between. The CDR3 consists of 13 residues. The CDR3 DNA reads TGTGCCAGCAGCCGCAACCTAGCCGCCCCGTGGTTCTTC. This sequence encodes CASSRNLAAPWFF.

The gene calls are TRBV6-5 and TRBJ2-1; D is perhaps TRBD2 (6 bases). V dropped 7 bases and J dropped 8 bases, with 18 bases sitting between them. The CDR3 covers 14 residues. Germline V gives CDR1 MNHEY, CDR2 SVGAGI. The CDR3 nucleotides are TGTGCCAGCAACTCGGGACTCCATGGGGATGAGCAGTTCTTC. This translates into CASNSGLHGDEQFF.

The chain combines TRBV4-1 with TRBJ2-1, with TRBD1 as a possible D gene (5 bases). The CDR3 length is 15 residues. Trimming removed 1 base from V and 9 bases from J, with 16 bases in between. Germline V gene data show CDR1 as MGHRA and CDR2 as YSYEKL. This CDR3 reads CASSQVHSTDSEQFF. The DNA for the CDR3 is TGCGCCAGCAGCCAAGTTCACAGTACTGACAGTGAGCAGTTCTTC.

Only a few counts were recorded for this clone. The gene calls are TRBV5-6 and TRBJ1-1, with D uncertain. There are 13 residues in the CDR3. V shed 0 bases and J shed 0 bases, with 3 bases lying between them. CDR1 is SGHDT and CDR2 is YYEEEE in the germline V gene. The DNA for the CDR3 is TGTGCCAGCAGCTTGGCATTGAACACTGAAGCTTTCTTT. This gives the protein CASSLALNTEAFF.

J is TRBJ2-1 and V is TRBV7-2; 10 bases line up with TRBD2. J lost 3 bases, V lost 8 bases, and 7 bases had no gene match. Germline CDR1 reads SGHTA; CDR2 reads FQGNSA. CDR3 length equals 15 residues. The CDR3 DNA is TGTGCCAGCGGGGGGGAGCGGGGGGGCTACAATGAGCAGTTCTTC. Protein: CASGGERGGYNEQFF. Full variable domain (remainder filled in from reference TRBV7-2 and TRBJ2-1): GAGVSQSPSNKVTEKGKDVELRCDPISGHTALYWYRQSLGQGLEFLIYFQGNSAPDKSGLPSDRFSAERTGGSVSTLTIQRTQQEDSAVYLCASGGERGGYNEQFFGPGTRLTVL.

This chain joins TRBV7-7 and TRBJ1-6, with a tentative D call TRBD1 (5 bases). CDR1 and CDR2 from the germline V gene are SSHAT and FNYEAQ (reference sequence). With 3 bases removed from V and 13 bases from J, the gap between germline ends came to 19 bases. The CDR3 length is 15 residues. The CDR3, as DNA: TGTGCCAGCAGCTTCTCAGGGTGGATGCGTAATCCCCTCCACTTT. This codes for CASSFSGWMRNPLHF. The full variable domain, completed using reference TRBV7-7 and TRBJ1-6, is GAGVSQSPRYKVTKRGQDVTLRCDPISSHATLYWYQQALGQGPEFLTYFNYEAQPDKSGLPSDRFSAERPEGSISTLTIQRTEQRDSAMYRCASSFSGWMRNPLHFGNGTRLTVT.

This clone showed up just once. The chain couples TRBV5-6 to TRBJ2-5, with 16 positions matching TRBD2. This CDR3 spans 16 amino acids. Trimming cost V 4 bases and J 5 bases; bases outside gene matches: 5. Germline values: CDR1 SGHDT, CDR2 YYEEEE. The CDR3 loop reads CASSPGLAGGGETQYF. In DNA form, the CDR3 reads TGTGCCAGCAGCCCGGGACTAGCGGGAGGGGGGGAGACCCAGTACTTC.

This rearrangement joins TRBV10-3 to TRBJ1-1, with 7 positions matching TRBD1. CDR1 and CDR2 (germline): ENHRY, SYGVKD. Trimming took 4 bases from V and 11 from J; bases not matched to a gene: 7. The CDR3 sequence is 12 residues long. CDR3 protein: CAISGPRGVAFF. In nucleotides, the CDR3 is TGTGCCATCAGTGGACCCAGGGGGGTCGCTTTCTTT.

The V gene is TRBV5-1, the J gene TRBJ2-5, with 15 bases identical to TRBD2. CDR1 and CDR2 from the germline V gene are SGHRS and YFSETQ. After removal of 4 bases from V and 2 bases from J, the junction contained 9 bases not matched to a gene. This CDR3 has 18 residues. The CDR3 reads CASSTGLAGGWSQETQYF. Written as DNA, the CDR3 is TGCGCCAGCAGCACGGGACTAGCGGGGGGATGGAGTCAAGAGACCCAGTACTTC.

The V and J genes are TRBV7-2 and TRBJ2-2; possibly TRBD2 for D (6 bases). This CDR3 has 13 residues. The germline gives CDR1 SGHTA, CDR2 FQGNSA. V dropped 6 bases and J dropped 6 bases, with 11 bases sitting between them. The chain's CDR3 is CASRPTRPGELFF. The CDR3 nucleotides are TGTGCCAGCAGGCCGACTAGGCCCGGGGAGCTGTTTTTT.

This clone came up once. J is TRBJ1-2 and V is TRBV2, with TRBD1 matching over 7 bases. In germline, CDR1 is SNHLY, CDR2 FYNNEI. This CDR3 is 16 amino acids long. V shed 8 bases, J shed 4 bases, and the junction held 16 bases outside the gene matches. CDR3 sequence (DNA): TGTGCCAGCCAGAGACAGGGTCAATTGCTTGGCTATGGCTACACCTTC. Translation gives CASQRQGQLLGYGYTF.

V and J are TRBV5-1 and TRBJ2-7; perhaps TRBD1 as D (6 bases). Between the trimmed V and J ends, which lost 1 base and 3 bases, there was a span of 8 bases. Germline V gene lookup returns CDR1 SGHRS and CDR2 YFSETQ. This CDR3 spans 13 amino acids. CDR3 sequence: CASSLQGRYEQYF. In DNA form, the CDR3 reads TGCGCCAGCAGCTTGCAGGGGCGCTACGAGCAGTACTTC.

The chain employs TRBV29-1 and TRBJ2-5, with D unresolved. The CDR3 covers 13 residues. CDR1 SQVTM and CDR2 ANQGSEA come from the germline V gene. The germline V and J ends were trimmed by 4 bases and 0 bases, with 9 bases remaining between them. The CDR3 coding sequence is TGCAGCGTTGCCCCTCTGTACCAAGAGACCCAGTACTTC. This codes for CSVAPLYQETQYF.